This T cell receptor (beta chain) was sequenced for a study of blood T cell repertoires in COVID-19. Study details: Collection of acute and convalescent COVID-19 samples took place in the United States, Italy and Spain.

In the source study's methods: The assay estimated nucleated cells by amplifying reference gene primers. Clones were sequenced by immunoSEQ multiplex PCR, and TCRdb holds only the in-frame ones, with some missing. The V and J calls and the clone size are those of that table, but D and trimming were determined from the DNA. The repertoire holds some 24,000 clones, with approximately 88% as singletons. CDR3 length: 12 residues. The germline gives CDR1 LGHDT, CDR2 YNNKEL (reference sequence). V was cut by 4 bases and J by 6 bases, with 6 bases left in between. The chain uses TRBV3-1 (or the pseudogene TRBV3-2) and TRBJ1-4; D is perhaps TRBD1 (5 bases). This sequence originates from a man aged 65 to 79 with COVID-19, enrolled during active disease. Material for sequencing was peripheral blood. Here the CDR3 DNA reads TGTGCCAGCAGCCCGGGGGATGAAAAACTGTTTTTT. Protein product: CASSPGDEKLFF.